The 21 T cell receptor beta chains listed next were all sequenced from one sample in a study of neurological immune-mediated disorders. TCRdb re-called the 5' RACE reads through MiXCR, storing one row per CDR3 protein. The data contain tens of thousands of distinct CDR3 sequences, roughly 4.1% of them singletons. The source material was PBMCs. The origin of the receptors is an older woman with multiple sclerosis.

This clonotype was observed a few times. The chain links TRBV12-3 or TRBV12-4 to TRBJ2-3; D is possibly TRBD1 or TRBD2 (6 bases each). Trimming shortened V by 5 bases and J by 5 bases, and 14 bases separated the two germline ends. The CDR3 totals 14 residues. This CDR3 reads CASSRVGGQDTQYF. CDR3 sequence (DNA): TGTGCCAGCAGTCGAGTTGGGGGGCAAGATACGCAGTATTTT.

There are many counts of this clonotype. The chain combines TRBV7-2 with TRBJ2-7, with 7 nucleotides matching TRBD1. Germline trimming cut 6 bases from V and 7 bases from J; bases unmatched to any gene: 12. The CDR3 length is 14 residues. CDR1 is SGHTA, CDR2 FQGNSA, per germline. The CDR3 coding sequence is TGTGCCAGCAGTTCAACAGGGGACAATGGAGAGCAGTACTTC. Translating gives CASSSTGDNGEQYF.

This clonotype came up many times. The chain couples TRBV21-1 to TRBJ2-7. TRBV21-1 is a recognized pseudogene. CDR3 size: 14 residues. CDR3 sequence: CASSKAGRSYEQYV. In DNA form, the CDR3 reads TGTGCCAGCAGCAAAGCGGGAAGGAGCTACGAGCAGTACGTC.

The chain uses TRBV5-5 and TRBJ2-5; D gene ambiguous. The CDR3 loop spans 15 amino acids. V lost 4 bases and J 5 bases, leaving 18 bases between the germline ends. Germline CDR1 reads SGHKS; CDR2 reads YYEKEE (reference sequence). The CDR3 sequence: CASSPLPGPGETQYF. CDR3 bases: TGTGCCAGCAGCCCCCTGCCTGGACCGGGCGAGACCCAGTACTTC.

The table lists this clonotype with many counts. The chain joins TRBV7-9 to TRBJ2-2; 11 positions match TRBD2. The CDR3 covers 18 residues. Germline trimming cut 5 bases from V and 3 bases from J; bases unmatched to any gene: 11. Germline V CDR1 and CDR2: SEHNR, FQNEAQ (reference sequence). This CDR3 reads CASSPGHTSGRYTGELFF. CDR3 DNA: TGTGCCAGCAGCCCCGGTCATACTAGCGGGAGATACACCGGGGAGCTGTTTTTT. The full variable domain, rest sourced from reference TRBV7-9 and TRBJ2-2, is DTGVSQNPRHKITKRGQNVTFRCDPISEHNRLYWYRQTLGQGPEFLTYFQNEAQLEKSRLLSDRFSAERPKGSFSTLEIQRTEQGDSAMYLCASSPGHTSGRYTGELFFGEGSRLTVL.

V gene TRBV6-6 combines with J gene TRBJ2-2; D might be TRBD1 (5 bases). Germline V lookup: CDR1 MNHNY, CDR2 SVGAGI (reference sequence). This CDR3 has 15 amino acids. Trimming removed 2 bases from V and 5 bases from J, with 12 bases in between. CDR3 region: CASSYQGSETGELFF. In DNA form, the CDR3 reads TGTGCCAGCAGTTACCAGGGTTCGGAAACCGGGGAGCTGTTTTTT.

At least ten counts were recorded for this clonotype. The chain recombines TRBV7-9 with TRBJ2-3, with 9 bases identical to TRBD1. The CDR3 has 16 residues. CDR1 and CDR2 from the germline V gene are SEHNR and FQNEAQ (reference sequence). J lost 6 bases, V lost 2 bases, and 9 bases had no gene match. DNA for the CDR3: TGTGCCAGCAGCTTAAGGACAGGGGCTTTTGGGGATACGCAGTATTTT. Amino acid sequence: CASSLRTGAFGDTQYF. The full variable domain, in which reference TRBV7-9 and TRBJ2-3 provide the parts outside the CDR3, is DTGVSQNPRHKITKRGQNVTFRCDPISEHNRLYWYRQTLGQGPEFLTYFQNEAQLEKSRLLSDRFSAERPKGSFSTLEIQRTEQGDSAMYLCASSLRTGAFGDTQYFGPGTRLTVL.

This clonotype was seen repeatedly, ten times or more. This rearrangement joins TRBV12-3 or TRBV12-4 to TRBJ1-2; D is unresolved. The germline V and J ends were trimmed by 4 bases and 5 bases, with 11 bases remaining between them. CDR3 length: 13 residues. The chain's CDR3 is CASSSLYGYGYTF. DNA for the CDR3: TGTGCCAGCAGTTCACTCTACGGGTATGGCTACACCTTC.

There are a few counts of this clonotype. The chain is built from TRBV7-2 and TRBJ2-3, with no clear D. The germline gives CDR1 SGHTA, CDR2 FQGNSA. V lost 4 bases, J lost 1 base, and 9 bases lay in between. This CDR3 has 14 amino acids. The DNA of the CDR3 is TGTGCCAGCAGCTCCCTGTGGGGCACAGATACGCAGTATTTT. Translating gives CASSSLWGTDTQYF.

This clonotype was found many times. The gene calls are TRBV3-1 and TRBJ1-6; TRBD1 matches 12 bases. After removal of 0 bases from V and 9 bases from J, the junction contained 3 bases not matched to a gene. Germline assignment: CDR1 LGHDT and CDR2 YNNKEL (reference sequence). The CDR3 sequence is 16 residues long. CDR3: CASSQDRDRGLSPLHF. The CDR3 DNA follows: TGTGCCAGCAGCCAAGATCGGGACAGGGGGCTTTCACCCCTCCACTTT. Full variable domain (rest looked up from reference TRBV3-1 and TRBJ1-6): DTAVSQTPKYLVTQMGNDKSIKCEQNLGHDTMYWYKQDSKKFLKIMFSYNNKELIINETVPNRFSPKSPDKAHLNLHINSLELGDSAVYFCASSQDRDRGLSPLHFGNGTRLTVT.

This clonotype appeared many times. The J gene is TRBJ2-1, the V gene TRBV4-3, with 7 nucleotides matching TRBD2. The germline CDR1 and CDR2 sequences are LGHNA and YSLEER. This CDR3 is built from 17 residues. Trimming at V came to 2 bases and at J to 5 bases, leaving 12 bases not matched to a gene. CDR3 region: CASSQYLAARGDNEQFF. Here the CDR3 DNA reads TGCGCCAGCAGCCAATACCTAGCGGCCCGGGGCGACAATGAGCAGTTCTTC.

This clonotype was counted at least ten times. The chain couples TRBV7-9 to TRBJ1-1; D possibly corresponds to TRBD1 (6 bases). CDR1 and CDR2 from the germline V gene are SEHNR and FQNEAQ (reference sequence). Trimming left V 6 bases short and J 11 bases short, with 22 bases between. CDR3 length: 14 amino acids. CDR3 coding DNA: TGTGCCAGCAGAGAGGCGGCAGGGGCGCCTGGGGCTTTCTTT. Its translation: CASREAAGAPGAFF.

This clonotype was observed at least ten times. V is TRBV5-6 and J is TRBJ2-1; 11 nucleotides match TRBD2. The V and J ends lost 1 base and 3 bases, in that order; junction bases with no gene match: 3. CDR3 length equals 16 residues. CDR1 and CDR2 (germline): SGHDT, YYEEEE. This CDR3 reads CASSLYSGRVYNEQFF. The CDR3 DNA is TGTGCCAGCAGCTTGTATAGCGGGAGGGTCTACAATGAGCAGTTCTTC.

This clonotype has a count of ten or more. V is TRBV3-1 and J is TRBJ1-3; TRBD1 agrees at 8 bases. V shed 4 bases, J shed 4 bases, and the junction held 6 bases outside the gene matches. This CDR3 comprises 15 residues. Germline loops: CDR1 LGHDT, CDR2 YNNKEL (reference sequence). The chain's CDR3 is CASSPETGEGNTIYF. CDR3 nucleotides: TGTGCCAGCAGCCCTGAGACAGGGGAAGGAAACACCATATATTTT.

At least ten counts were recorded for this clonotype. The chain couples TRBV9 to TRBJ1-2; maybe TRBD1 (5 bases). The germline CDR1 and CDR2 sequences are SGDLS and YYNGEE. The V gene lost 0 bases and the J gene lost 2 bases, with 14 bases spanning the gap. CDR3 size: 16 residues. This CDR3 reads CASSVGGAGSNYGYTF. The CDR3 DNA reads as TGTGCCAGCAGCGTAGGTGGGGCAGGAAGCAACTATGGCTACACCTTC.

This clonotype has at least ten counts. Relative to the germline gene, one junction end is altered; a read error may explain this. The rearrangement links TRBV4-3 to TRBJ1-4; D is unresolved. From germline, CDR1 is LGHNA and CDR2 YSLEER. The CDR3 consists of 13 residues. CDR3 nucleotides: TGCGCCAGCAGCAAAGACCCCGATGAAAAACTGTTTTTT. Amino acid sequence: CASSKDPDEKLFF.

This clonotype was detected many times. J is TRBJ2-6 and V is TRBV5-1; D remains ambiguous. V was cut by 3 bases and J by 0 bases, with 10 bases left in between. This CDR3 region has 16 residues. CDR1 SGHRS and CDR2 YFSETQ come from the germline V gene. CDR3: CASSWLTVSGANVLTF. CDR3 nucleotide sequence: TGCGCCAGCAGCTGGCTTACAGTCTCTGGGGCCAACGTCCTGACTTTC.

The chain combines TRBV9 with TRBJ2-5, with D tentatively TRBD2 (6 bases). The CDR3 runs to 13 residues. V lost 4 bases to trimming and J lost 5 bases, with 12 bases between them. The V gene's germline CDR1 is SGDLS and CDR2 YYNGEE. This CDR3 reads CASSTGVGETQYF. The DNA for the CDR3 is TGTGCCAGCAGCACGGGGGTAGGTGAGACCCAGTACTTC. The complete variable domain, with remaining parts taken from reference TRBV9 and TRBJ2-5, reads DSGVTQTPKHLITATGQRVTLRCSPRSGDLSVYWYQQSLDQGLQFLIQYYNGEERAKGNILERFSAQQFPDLHSELNLSSLELGDSALYFCASSTGVGETQYFGPGTRLLVL.

This clonotype came up many times. The chain employs TRBV3-1 and TRBJ2-5; D is uncertain. Germline V CDR1 and CDR2: LGHDT, YNNKEL (reference sequence). This CDR3 region has 11 residues. V shed 6 bases and J shed 5 bases, with 7 bases lying between them. CDR3 amino acids: CASSVRETQYF. CDR3 bases: TGTGCCAGCAGTGTTCGGGAGACCCAGTACTTC.

Many counts were recorded for this clonotype. The J gene is TRBJ2-3, the V gene TRBV4-3; 10 bases are shared with TRBD2. J was trimmed by 2 bases and V by 1 base; bases with no gene match: 6. From germline, CDR1 is LGHNA and CDR2 YSLEER. This CDR3 region has 17 residues. The CDR3 is CASSQANSGGITDTQYF. In DNA, the CDR3 is TGCGCCAGCAGCCAAGCAAATAGCGGGGGGATCACAGATACGCAGTATTTT.

This clonotype was recorded a few times. The chain carries TRBV18 and TRBJ2-3, with D perhaps matching TRBD1 (6 bases). The V end lost 4 bases, the J end lost 9 bases, and 11 bases lay between the germline ends. Germline V lookup: CDR1 KGHSH, CDR2 LQKENI. There are 12 residues in the CDR3. The CDR3 nucleotides read TGTGCCAGCTCACAGGACAGCGGAACGCAGTATTTT. This sequence encodes CASSQDSGTQYF.